The clone carrying this T cell receptor (beta chain) has just a few counts. The antigen is not known. The data are from a study of response to subunit inactivated influenza vaccine. Broader study findings: Every seasonal influenza vaccination brings in few new T cells, the authors suggested.

V lost 5 bases, J lost 5 bases, and 11 bases lay in between. This CDR3 is built from 13 residues. TCRdb re-called the RT-PCR reads with MiXCR, one entry per CDR3 protein. The repertoire has 530,000 or so distinct CDR3 sequences, about 14% of them found once; the top ten carry over 8.5%. The specimen comprised PBMCs from blood, sampled approximately 12 days after vaccination. This clonotype originated in a man between 50 and 59 years old who received an inactivated influenza vaccine. The V gene is TRBV12-3 or TRBV12-4, the J gene TRBJ2-3; D unresolved. CDR3 bases: TGTGCCAGCAGTACCGATCCTTTAGATACGCAGTATTTT. Translating it yields CASSTDPLDTQYF.